This T cell receptor (beta chain) was sequenced in a study of CD8 T cells in ankylosing spondylitis. Findings and limits, study-wide: Matched ankylosing spondylitis synovial fluid reportedly showed significant enrichment of disease-linked clones.

TCRdb used MiXCR to reprocess the 5' RACE reads, holding one entry per CDR3 protein. The sample has about 160,000 distinct CDR3 sequences; roughly 18% are singletons. The ends were cut back, 7 bases at V and 0 bases at J, with 10 bases in the middle. There are 13 residues in the CDR3. This clonotype came up a few times. No antigen is known for it. Material: blood, either unsorted or a sorted T cell fraction (not recorded which). This clonotype originated in a male donor with ankylosing spondylitis or in good health (not recorded which). This chain joins TRBV23-1 and TRBJ2-7; D is unclear. TRBV23-1 is annotated as an ORF whose role is uncertain. CDR3 nucleotides: TGCGCCAGCAAAGGTCGCAGCTCCTACGAGCAGTACTTC. This sequence encodes CASKGRSSYEQYF.